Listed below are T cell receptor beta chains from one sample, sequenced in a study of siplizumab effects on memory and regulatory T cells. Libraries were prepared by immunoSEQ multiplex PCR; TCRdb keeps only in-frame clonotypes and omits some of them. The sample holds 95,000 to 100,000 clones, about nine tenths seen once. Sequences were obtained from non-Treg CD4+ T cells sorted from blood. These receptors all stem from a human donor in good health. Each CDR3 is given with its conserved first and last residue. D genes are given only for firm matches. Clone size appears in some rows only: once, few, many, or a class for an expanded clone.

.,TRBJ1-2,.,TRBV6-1,TGTGCCAGCAGAGACTACGGTTATCTCGGCTATGGCTACACCTTC,CASRDYGYLGYGYTF
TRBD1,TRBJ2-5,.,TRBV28,TGTGCCAGCAGTTTTTTAAGGGGGCGAGAAGAGACCCAGTACTTC,CASSFLRGREETQYF
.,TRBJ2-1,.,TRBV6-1,TGTGCCAGCAGTGATGGGGGTGTCTACAATGAGCAGTTCTTC,CASSDGGVYNEQFF
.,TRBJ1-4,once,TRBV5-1,TGCGCCAGCAGCTTGGAAGGGGTAACTAATGAAAAACTGTTTTTT,CASSLEGVTNEKLFF
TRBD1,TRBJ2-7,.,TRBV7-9,TGTGCCAGCAGCTATCCGAAAGGGGGCGATAGCTACGAGCAGTACTTC,CASSYPKGGDSYEQYF
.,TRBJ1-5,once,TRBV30,TGTGCCTGGAGTGTACGGAACAATCAGCCCCAGCATTTT,CAWSVRNNQPQHF
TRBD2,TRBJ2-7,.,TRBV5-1,TGCGCCAGCAGCCCCGGACTAGCGGGAGTGTACGAGCAGTACTTC,CASSPGLAGVYEQYF
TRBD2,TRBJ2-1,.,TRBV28,TGTGCCAGCAGTTCGATCGGGTCTAGCGGGAGCGATGAGCAGTTCTTC,CASSSIGSSGSDEQFF
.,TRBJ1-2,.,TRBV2,TGTGCCAGCAGTGAAATGACAGGTCACTATGGCTACACCTTC,CASSEMTGHYGYTF
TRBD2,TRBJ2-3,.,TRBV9,TGTGCCAGCGGAGACAGCGGGAGGGTCCCAGATACGCAGTATTTT,CASGDSGRVPDTQYF
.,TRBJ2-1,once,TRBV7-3,TGTGCCAGCAGCTTAACGGCGCTGAACGCTAACAATGAGCAGTTCTTC,CASSLTALNANNEQFF
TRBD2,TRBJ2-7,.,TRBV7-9,TGTGCCAGCAGCCCTAGCGGGAGTGGTGGCTCCTACGAGCAGTACTTC,CASSPSGSGGSYEQYF
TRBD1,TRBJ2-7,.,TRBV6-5,TGTGCCAGCAGCCTGGACAGGGTAAGCTCCTACGAGCAGTACTTC,CASSLDRVSSYEQYF
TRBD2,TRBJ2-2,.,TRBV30,TGTGCCTGGAGTACGGGACTACCTGGCGGGGAGCTGTTTTTT,CAWSTGLPGGELFF
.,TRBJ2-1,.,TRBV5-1,TGCGCCAGCAGCTTGGCGCCTTCCTCCTACAATGAGCAGTTCTTC,CASSLAPSSYNEQFF
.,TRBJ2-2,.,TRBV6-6,TGTGCCAGCAGCCGCGGGGGACATAGCACCGGGGAGCTGTTTTTT,CASSRGGHSTGELFF
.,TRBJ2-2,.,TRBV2,TGTGCCAGCAGTGAGGGAGGTAGCACCGGGGAGCTGTTTTTT,CASSEGGSTGELFF
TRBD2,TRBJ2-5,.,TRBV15,TGTGCCACCAGCGCGGGGGGAGAGACCCAGTACTTC,CATSAGGETQYF
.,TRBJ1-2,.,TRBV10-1,TGCGCCAGCAGCTCGGACGGATCCTATGGCTACACCTTC,CASSSDGSYGYTF
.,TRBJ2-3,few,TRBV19,TGTGCCAGTAGTCGCCCCAGGGGAGGGCCTGATACGCAGTATTTT,CASSRPRGGPDTQYF
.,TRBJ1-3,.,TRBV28,TGTGCCAGCAGCCAGACAGACTCTGGAAACACCATATATTTT,CASSQTDSGNTIYF
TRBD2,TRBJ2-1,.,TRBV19,TGTGCCAGTAGTATAGCGGGAGCGGGAGGAGAGCAGTTCTTC,CASSIAGAGGEQFF
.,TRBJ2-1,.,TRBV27,TGTGCCAGCCTCTCCAGGGACAAGAACAATGAGCAGTTCTTC,CASLSRDKNNEQFF
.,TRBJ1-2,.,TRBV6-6,TGTGCCAGCAGTTCGGAGGGCAGGGTGGGCTACACCTTC,CASSSEGRVGYTF
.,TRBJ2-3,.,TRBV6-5,TGTGCCAGCAGTTGGGACGGCCCTCTTTCAGATACGCAGTATTTT,CASSWDGPLSDTQYF
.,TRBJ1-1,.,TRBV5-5,TGTGCCAGCAGCGCAGACAGGAGAGGTGAAGCTTTCTTT,CASSADRRGEAFF
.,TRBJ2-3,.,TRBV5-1,TGCGCCAGCAGCTTGGACGTCACAGATACGCAGTATTTT,CASSLDVTDTQYF
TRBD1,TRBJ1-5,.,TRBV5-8,TGTGCCAGCAGCCTTACAGGGGGCAATCAGCCCCAGCATTTT,CASSLTGGNQPQHF
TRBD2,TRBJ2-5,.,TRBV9,TGTGCCAGCAGCGTAGCGGGAGGGCCAGATGAGACCCAGTACTTC,CASSVAGGPDETQYF
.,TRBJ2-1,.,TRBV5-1,TGCGCCAGCAGCCGCAGTCCCCTTAACAATGAGCAGTTCTTC,CASSRSPLNNEQFF
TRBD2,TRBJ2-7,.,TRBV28,TGTGCCAGCAGTTTTCGGGGACTAGCGGGGGGAGAGCAGTACTTC,CASSFRGLAGGEQYF
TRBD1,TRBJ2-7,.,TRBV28,TGTGCCAGCAGTGACCGGGACAGGGTTTCCTACGAGCAGTACTTC,CASSDRDRVSYEQYF
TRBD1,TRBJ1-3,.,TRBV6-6,TGTGCCAGCGGCCAGGGGGAAAACACCATATATTTT,CASGQGENTIYF
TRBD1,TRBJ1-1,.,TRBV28,TGTGCCAGCAGGAGGAGACAGGGAAACACTGAAGCTTTCTTT,CASRRRQGNTEAFF
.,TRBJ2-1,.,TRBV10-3,TGTGCCATCAGTGATGGATCTAGCTCCTACAATGAGCAGTTCTTC,CAISDGSSSYNEQFF
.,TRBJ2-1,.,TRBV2,TGTGCCAGCAGTGGGGGGAAGAGCTCCTACAATGAGCAGTTCTTC,CASSGGKSSYNEQFF
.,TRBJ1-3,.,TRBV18,TGTGCCAGCTCGGGGGCAGCCGCTGGAAACACCATATATTTT,CASSGAAAGNTIYF
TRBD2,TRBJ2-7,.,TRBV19,TGTGCCAGTAGTATACCCCCGGCTAGCGGGAGAAATGAGCAGTACTTC,CASSIPPASGRNEQYF
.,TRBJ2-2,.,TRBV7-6,TGTGCCAGCAGCCTAGGGGACGGGGAGCTGTTTTTT,CASSLGDGELFF
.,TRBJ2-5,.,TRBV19,TGTGCCAGTAGTTGGGCGAGCTCGAGTCAAGAGACCCAGTACTTC,CASSWASSSQETQYF
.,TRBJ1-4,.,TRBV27,TGTGCCAGCAGTTTGTCCAGAGATGAAAAACTGTTTTTT,CASSLSRDEKLFF
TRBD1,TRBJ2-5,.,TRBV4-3,TGCGCCAGCAGCCCCAATAGTGACAGGGTCCCGGAGACCCAGTACTTC,CASSPNSDRVPETQYF
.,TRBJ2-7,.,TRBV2,TGTGCCAGCCGACAAGAGGGCTACGAGCAGTACTTC,CASRQEGYEQYF
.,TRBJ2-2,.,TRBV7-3,TGTGCCAGCAGCATCGGTCACGGGGAGCTGTTTTTT,CASSIGHGELFF
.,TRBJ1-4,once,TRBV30,TGTGCAAATAAGGCAGGGCCCAATGAAAAACTGTTTTTT,CANKAGPNEKLFF
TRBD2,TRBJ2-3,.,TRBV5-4,TGTGCCAGCAGCCGAACACTAGCGGGGGGGACAGATACGCAGTATTTT,CASSRTLAGGTDTQYF
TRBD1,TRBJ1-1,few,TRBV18,TGTGCCAGCTCACCCCAGGGGGCCACTGAAGCTTTCTTT,CASSPQGATEAFF
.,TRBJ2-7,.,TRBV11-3,TGTGCCAGCAGCTTAGAGGGCTACGAGCAGTACTTC,CASSLEGYEQYF
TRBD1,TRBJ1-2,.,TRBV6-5,TGTGCCAGCAGGCGGACAGGGAACTATGGCTACACCTTC,CASRRTGNYGYTF
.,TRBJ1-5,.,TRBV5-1,TGCGCCAGCAGCCGCGGGGACACCTCGGGTCAGCCCCAGCATTTT,CASSRGDTSGQPQHF
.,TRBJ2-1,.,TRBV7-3,TGTGCCAGCAGCTTCTTGGGGATGAGGGAGCAGTTCTTC,CASSFLGMREQFF
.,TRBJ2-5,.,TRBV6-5,TGTGCCAGCAGTTACTCATTGGATCAAGAGACCCAGTACTTC,CASSYSLDQETQYF
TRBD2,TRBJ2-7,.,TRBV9,TGTGCCAGCAGCGTAGCTAGCGGGGTGATTTACGAGCAGTACTTC,CASSVASGVIYEQYF
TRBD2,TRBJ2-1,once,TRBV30,TGTGCCTGGAGTGTAGCCAGCGGGAGCTCCTACAATGAGCAGTTCTTC,CAWSVASGSSYNEQFF